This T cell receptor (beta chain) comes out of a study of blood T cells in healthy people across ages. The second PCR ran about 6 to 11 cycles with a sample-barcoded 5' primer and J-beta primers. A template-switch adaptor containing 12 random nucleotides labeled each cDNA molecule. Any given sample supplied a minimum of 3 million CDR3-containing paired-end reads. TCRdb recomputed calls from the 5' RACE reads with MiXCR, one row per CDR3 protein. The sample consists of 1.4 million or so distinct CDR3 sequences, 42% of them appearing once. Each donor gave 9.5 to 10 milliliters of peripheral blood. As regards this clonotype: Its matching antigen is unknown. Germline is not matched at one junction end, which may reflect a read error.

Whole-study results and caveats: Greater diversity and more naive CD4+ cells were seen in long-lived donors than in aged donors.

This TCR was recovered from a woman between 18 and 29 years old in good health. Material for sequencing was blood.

CDR3 nucleotides: TGTGCCAGCAGCTCCCGACCCACAGGGTTCAACCAAGAGGCCCAGTACTTC. Its protein is CASSSRPTGFNQEAQYF. The chain is built from TRBV7-2 and TRBJ2-5; D possibly corresponds to TRBD1 (6 bases). Germline V CDR1 and CDR2: SGHTA, FQGNSA. There are 17 residues in the CDR3.